The clone carrying this T cell receptor beta chain was counted only a few times. The antigen is not known. The source of the sample is a study of beta chain features in type 1 diabetes. On the study more broadly: Age, gender and cell yields were alike across patients and healthy donors. Regarding the study as a whole: Because the template was cDNA, high-expressing cells might be over-represented.

Using CD45RO/CCR7/CD25/CD127/CD95/CD27, CD4+ naive, central memory, regulatory and stem cell-like memory cells were sorted. Expressed TCRB transcripts were sequenced because the entire RNA isolate underwent reverse transcription. Measured with immunoSEQ multiplex PCR; TCRdb has only the in-frame clones, and not every one. This sample has roughly 380,000 clones, with roughly 21% found just once. The receptor's source is a woman younger than 35 in good health. The sequenced sample was naive CD4+ T cells from blood.

The CDR3, as DNA: TGTGCCAGCAGCAAGAGACAGGGGTCAACCCTCCACTTT. Amino acids: CASSKRQGSTLHF. The J gene is TRBJ1-6, the V gene TRBV11-1; 8 nucleotides line up with TRBD1. V dropped 5 bases and J dropped 14; count of bases not matched to a gene: 8. Germline CDR1 SGHAT, CDR2 FQDESV (reference sequence). This CDR3 has 13 amino acids.